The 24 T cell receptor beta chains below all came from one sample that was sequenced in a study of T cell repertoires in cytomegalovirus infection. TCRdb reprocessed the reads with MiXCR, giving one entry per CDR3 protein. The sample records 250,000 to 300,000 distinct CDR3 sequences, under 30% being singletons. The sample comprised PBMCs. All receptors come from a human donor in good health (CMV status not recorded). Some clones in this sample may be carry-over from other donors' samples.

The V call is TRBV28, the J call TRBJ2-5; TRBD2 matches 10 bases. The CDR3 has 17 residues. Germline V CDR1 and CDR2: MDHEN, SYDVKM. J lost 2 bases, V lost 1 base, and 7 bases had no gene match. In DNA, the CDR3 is TGTGCCAGCAGTTTATACCTACTAGCGGGGATTCAAGAGACCCAGTACTTC. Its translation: CASSLYLLAGIQETQYF.

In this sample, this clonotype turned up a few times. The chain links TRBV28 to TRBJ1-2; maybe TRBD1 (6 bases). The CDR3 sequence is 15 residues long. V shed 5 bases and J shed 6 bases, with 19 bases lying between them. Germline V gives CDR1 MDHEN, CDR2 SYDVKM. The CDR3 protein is CASSLPAGQGNGYTF. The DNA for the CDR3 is TGTGCCAGCAGTCTACCCGCTGGGCAGGGGAATGGCTACACCTTC.

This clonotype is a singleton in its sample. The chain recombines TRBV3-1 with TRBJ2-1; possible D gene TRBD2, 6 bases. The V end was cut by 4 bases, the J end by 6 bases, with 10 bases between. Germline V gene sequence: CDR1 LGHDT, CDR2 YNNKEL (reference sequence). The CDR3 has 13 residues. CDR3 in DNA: TGTGCCAGCAGCCCGGGACTCGCCAATGAGCAGTTCTTC. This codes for CASSPGLANEQFF.

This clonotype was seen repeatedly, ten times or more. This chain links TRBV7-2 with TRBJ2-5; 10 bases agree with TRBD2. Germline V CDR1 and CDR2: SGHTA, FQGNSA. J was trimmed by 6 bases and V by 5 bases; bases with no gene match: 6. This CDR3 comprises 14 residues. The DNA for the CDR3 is TGTGCCAGCAGCGGGGCTAGCGGGAGAAAGACCCAGTACTTC. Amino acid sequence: CASSGASGRKTQYF.

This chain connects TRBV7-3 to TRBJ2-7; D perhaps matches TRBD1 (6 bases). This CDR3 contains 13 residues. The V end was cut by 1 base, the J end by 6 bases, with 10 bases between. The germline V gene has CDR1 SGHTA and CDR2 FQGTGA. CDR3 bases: TGTGCCAGCAGCTTAAACCCCAGGGGCGAGCAGTACTTC. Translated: CASSLNPRGEQYF.

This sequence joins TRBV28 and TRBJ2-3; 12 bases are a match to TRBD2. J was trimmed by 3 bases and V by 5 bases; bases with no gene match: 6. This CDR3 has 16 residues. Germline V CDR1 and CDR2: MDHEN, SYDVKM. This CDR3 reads CASSGAGTSGTDTQYF. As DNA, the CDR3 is TGTGCCAGCAGTGGGGCCGGGACTAGCGGGACAGATACGCAGTATTTT.

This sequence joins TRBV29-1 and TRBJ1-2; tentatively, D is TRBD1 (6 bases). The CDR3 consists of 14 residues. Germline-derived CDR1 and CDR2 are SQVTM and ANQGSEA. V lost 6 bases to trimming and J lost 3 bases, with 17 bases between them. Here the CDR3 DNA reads TGCAGCGTGTTACGACAGGTCGGTGACTATGGCTACACCTTC. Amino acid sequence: CSVLRQVGDYGYTF.

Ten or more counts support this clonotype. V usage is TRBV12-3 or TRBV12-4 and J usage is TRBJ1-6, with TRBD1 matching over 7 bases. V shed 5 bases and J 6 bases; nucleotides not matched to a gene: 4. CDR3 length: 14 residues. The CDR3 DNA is TGTGCCAGCAGTGACAGGGTCGGTAATTCACCCCTCCACTTT. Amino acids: CASSDRVGNSPLHF.

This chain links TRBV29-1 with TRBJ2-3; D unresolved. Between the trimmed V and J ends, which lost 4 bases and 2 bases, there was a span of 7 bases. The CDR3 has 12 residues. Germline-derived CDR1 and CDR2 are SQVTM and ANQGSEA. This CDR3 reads CSVVLDTDTQYF. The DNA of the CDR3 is TGCAGCGTTGTCTTAGACACAGATACGCAGTATTTT.

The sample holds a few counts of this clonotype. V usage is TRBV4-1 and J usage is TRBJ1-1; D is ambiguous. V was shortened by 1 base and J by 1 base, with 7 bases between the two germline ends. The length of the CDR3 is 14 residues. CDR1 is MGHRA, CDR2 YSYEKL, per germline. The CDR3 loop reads CASSQVDRNTEAFF. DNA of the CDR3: TGCGCCAGCAGCCAAGTAGACCGGAACACTGAAGCTTTCTTT.

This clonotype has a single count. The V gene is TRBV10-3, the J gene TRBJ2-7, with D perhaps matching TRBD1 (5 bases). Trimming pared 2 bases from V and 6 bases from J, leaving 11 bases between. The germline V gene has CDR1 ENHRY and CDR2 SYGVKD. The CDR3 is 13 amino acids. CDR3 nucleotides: TGTGCCATCAGTGAGAGGGGTATGGGCGAGCAGTACTTC. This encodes CAISERGMGEQYF.

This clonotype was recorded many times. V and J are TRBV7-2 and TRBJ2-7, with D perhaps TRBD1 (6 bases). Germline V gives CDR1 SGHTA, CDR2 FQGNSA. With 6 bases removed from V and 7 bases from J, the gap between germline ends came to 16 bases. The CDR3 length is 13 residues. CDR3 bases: TGTGCCAGCAGTCGACAGGCCGGCTGGGAGCAGTACTTC. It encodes CASSRQAGWEQYF. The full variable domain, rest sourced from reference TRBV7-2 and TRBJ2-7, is GAGVSQSPSNKVTEKGKDVELRCDPISGHTALYWYRQSLGQGLEFLIYFQGNSAPDKSGLPSDRFSAERTGGSVSTLTIQRTQQEDSAVYLCASSRQAGWEQYFGPGTRLTVT.

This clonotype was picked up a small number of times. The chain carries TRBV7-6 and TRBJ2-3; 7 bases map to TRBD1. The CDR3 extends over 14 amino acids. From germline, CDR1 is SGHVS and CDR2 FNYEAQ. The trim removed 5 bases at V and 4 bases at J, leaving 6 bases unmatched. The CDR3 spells CASSTHRGSDTQYF. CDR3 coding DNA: TGTGCCAGCAGCACGCACAGGGGCTCAGATACGCAGTATTTT. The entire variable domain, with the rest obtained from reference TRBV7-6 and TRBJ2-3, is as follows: GAGVSQSPRYKVTKRGQDVALRCDPISGHVSLYWYRQALGQGPEFLTYFNYEAQQDKSGLPNDRFSAERPEGSISTLTIQRTEQRDSAMYRCASSTHRGSDTQYFGPGTRLTVL.

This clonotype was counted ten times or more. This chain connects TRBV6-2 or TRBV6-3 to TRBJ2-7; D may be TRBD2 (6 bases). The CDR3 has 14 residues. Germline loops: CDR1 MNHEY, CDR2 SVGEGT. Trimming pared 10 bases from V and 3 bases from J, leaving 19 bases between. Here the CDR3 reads CATSVWGEIYEQYF. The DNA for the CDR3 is TGTGCCACCTCTGTGTGGGGGGAAATCTACGAGCAGTACTTC.

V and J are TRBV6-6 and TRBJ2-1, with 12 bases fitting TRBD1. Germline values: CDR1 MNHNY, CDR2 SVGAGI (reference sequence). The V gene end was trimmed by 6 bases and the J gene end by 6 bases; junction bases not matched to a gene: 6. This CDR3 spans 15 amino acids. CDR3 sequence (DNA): TGTGCCAGCAGACCCGGGACAGGGGGCCTCAATGAGCAGTTCTTC. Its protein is CASRPGTGGLNEQFF.

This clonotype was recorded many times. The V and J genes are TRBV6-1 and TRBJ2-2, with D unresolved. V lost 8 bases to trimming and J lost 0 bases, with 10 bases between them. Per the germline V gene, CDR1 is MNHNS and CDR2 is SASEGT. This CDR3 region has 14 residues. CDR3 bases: TGTGCCAGCCGCGATATCGCGAACACCGGGGAGCTGTTTTTT. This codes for CASRDIANTGELFF.

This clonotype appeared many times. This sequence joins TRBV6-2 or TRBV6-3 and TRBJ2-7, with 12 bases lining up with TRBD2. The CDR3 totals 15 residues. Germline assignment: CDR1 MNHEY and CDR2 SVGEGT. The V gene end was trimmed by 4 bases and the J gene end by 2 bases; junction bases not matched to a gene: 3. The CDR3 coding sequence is TGTGCCAGCAGTTCTCGGACTAGCGGGGCCTACGAGCAGTACTTC. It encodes CASSSRTSGAYEQYF.

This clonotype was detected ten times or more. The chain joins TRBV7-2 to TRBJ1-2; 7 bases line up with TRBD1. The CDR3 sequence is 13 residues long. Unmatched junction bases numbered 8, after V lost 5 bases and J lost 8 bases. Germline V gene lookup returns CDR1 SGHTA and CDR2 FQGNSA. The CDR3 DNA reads TGTGCCAGCAGCCCGGACAGGATTGGGGGCTACACCTTC. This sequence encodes CASSPDRIGGYTF.

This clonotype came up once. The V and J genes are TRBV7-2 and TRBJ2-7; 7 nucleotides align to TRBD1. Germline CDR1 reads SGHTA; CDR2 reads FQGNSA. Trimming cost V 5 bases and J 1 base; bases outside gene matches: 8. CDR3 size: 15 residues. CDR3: CASSLTGHRSYEQYV. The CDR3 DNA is TGTGCCAGCAGCCTGACAGGGCACCGTTCCTACGAGCAGTACGTC.

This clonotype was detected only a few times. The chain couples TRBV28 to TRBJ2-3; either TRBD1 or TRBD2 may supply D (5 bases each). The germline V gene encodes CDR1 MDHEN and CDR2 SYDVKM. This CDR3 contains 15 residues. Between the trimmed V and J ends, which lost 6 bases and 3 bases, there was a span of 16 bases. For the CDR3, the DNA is TGTGCCAGCAGCGAGGGGTGGGATCGGACAGATACGCAGTATTTT. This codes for CASSEGWDRTDTQYF.

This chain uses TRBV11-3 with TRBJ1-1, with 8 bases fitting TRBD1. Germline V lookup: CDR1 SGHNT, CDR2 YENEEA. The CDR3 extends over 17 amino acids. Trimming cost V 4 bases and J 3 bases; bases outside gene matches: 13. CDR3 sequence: CASSSGTGRGTDTEAFF. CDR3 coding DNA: TGTGCCAGCAGCTCGGGGACAGGCAGGGGGACTGACACTGAAGCTTTCTTT. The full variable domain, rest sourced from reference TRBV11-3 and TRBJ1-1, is EAGVVQSPRYKIIEKKQPVAFWCNPISGHNTLYWYLQNLGQGPELLIRYENEEAVDDSQLPKDRFSAERLKGVDSTLKIQPAELGDSAVYLCASSSGTGRGTDTEAFFGQGTRLTVV.

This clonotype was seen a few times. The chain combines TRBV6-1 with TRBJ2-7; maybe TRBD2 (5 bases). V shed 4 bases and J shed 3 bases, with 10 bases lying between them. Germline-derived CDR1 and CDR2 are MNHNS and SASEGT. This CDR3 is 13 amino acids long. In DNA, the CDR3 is TGTGCCAGCAGTGTCGAGCGGAACTACGAGCAGTACTTC. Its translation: CASSVERNYEQYF.

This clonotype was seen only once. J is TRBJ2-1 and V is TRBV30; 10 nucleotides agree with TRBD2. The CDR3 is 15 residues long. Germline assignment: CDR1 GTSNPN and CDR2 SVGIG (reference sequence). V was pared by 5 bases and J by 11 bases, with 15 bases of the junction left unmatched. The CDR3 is CAWGGSGGEGQQQFF. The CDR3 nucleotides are TGTGCCTGGGGTGGGAGCGGGGGGGAAGGTCAACAGCAGTTCTTC.

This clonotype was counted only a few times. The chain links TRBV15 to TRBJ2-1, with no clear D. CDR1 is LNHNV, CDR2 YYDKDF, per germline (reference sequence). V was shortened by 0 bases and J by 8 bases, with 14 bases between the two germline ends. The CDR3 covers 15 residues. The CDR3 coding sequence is TGTGCCACCAGCAGAGATCGAGGCTGGGAACATGAGCAGTTCTTC. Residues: CATSRDRGWEHEQFF.